These 7 T cell receptor beta chains were sequenced from one sample in a study of CD8 T cells in ankylosing spondylitis. Study conclusions and caveats: For ankylosing spondylitis blood, a TCR beta motif of roughly 8 highly homologous variants appeared characteristic.

No antigens are known for them. TCRdb passed the 5' RACE reads through MiXCR, listing each CDR3 protein once. Seen here are about 480,000 distinct CDR3 sequences, roughly 17% observed once, and the top ten hold 1%. What was sequenced was blood, either unsorted or a sorted T cell fraction (not recorded which). These receptors all stem from a male donor with ankylosing spondylitis.

J is TRBJ1-2 and V is TRBV11-2; TRBD1 agrees at 7 bases. V shed 3 bases and J 4 bases; nucleotides not matched to a gene: 11. There are 16 residues in the CDR3. From germline, CDR1 is SGHAT and CDR2 FQNNGV. CDR3 DNA: TGTGCCAGCAGCTTGGCCGTAACAGGGGCGGGCTATGGCTACACCTTC. Translating it yields CASSLAVTGAGYGYTF.

This clonotype was counted a few times. The chain is built from TRBV12-3 or TRBV12-4 and TRBJ2-2; D perhaps matches TRBD2 (6 bases). This CDR3 is 14 amino acids long. Trimming shortened V by 4 bases and J by 5 bases, and 11 bases separated the two germline ends. The CDR3 loop is CASSYAGRTGELFF. The CDR3 bases are TGTGCCAGCAGTTATGCAGGGAGGACCGGGGAGCTGTTTTTT.

Only a few counts were recorded for this clonotype. This may arise from a read error, as a much more abundant clone is one base away. V and J are TRBV3-1 and TRBJ1-1; TRBD1 might be the D (5 bases). The CDR3 is made up of 13 amino acids. The V and J ends lost 3 bases and 1 base respectively, with 6 bases between them. Germline assignment: CDR1 LGHDT and CDR2 YNNKEL (reference sequence). The chain's CDR3 is CASSHRENTEAFF. CDR3 coding DNA: TGTGCCAGCAGCCACAGGGAGAACACTGAAGCTTTCTTT.

This clonotype occurred a few times. This sequence joins TRBV12-3 or TRBV12-4 and TRBJ2-2, with 9 bases identical to TRBD1. This CDR3 has 15 amino acids. Trimming took 6 bases from V and 1 from J; bases not matched to a gene: 3. In DNA form, the CDR3 reads TGTGCCAGCAGGGGACAGGGATTGAACACCGGGGAGCTGTTTTTT. Translating gives CASRGQGLNTGELFF.

This clonotype came up a few times. The rearrangement uses TRBV20-1 and TRBJ2-5; tentatively, D is TRBD1 or TRBD2 (5 bases each). The CDR3 totals 14 residues. Germline V CDR1 and CDR2: DFQATT, SNEGSKA (reference sequence). The V end was cut by 8 bases, the J end by 1 base, with 17 bases between. CDR3 DNA: TGCAGTAGTACAGGCTGGGGGAGCCAAGAGACCCAGTACTTC. Encoded protein: CSSTGWGSQETQYF.

The sample holds many counts of this clonotype. At one of its ends the junction is not consistent with the germline gene, which may arise from a read error. This chain connects TRBV20-1 to TRBJ2-1; 7 positions agree with TRBD2. Germline V gene lookup returns CDR1 DFQATT and CDR2 SNEGSKA (reference sequence). The CDR3 extends over 14 amino acids. The CDR3 nucleotides are TGCAGCGCCCCCACAGCGGGAACCTATAATGAGCAGTTCTTC. Protein: CSAPTAGTYNEQFF.

This clonotype was detected only a few times. The chain combines TRBV2 with TRBJ2-7; 14 nucleotides align to TRBD2. The CDR3 runs 17 residues. Germline V gives CDR1 SNHLY, CDR2 FYNNEI. With 5 bases clipped from V and 5 bases from J, the junction kept 11 bases outside the gene matches. The CDR3 loop reads CASSPTGTSGRKNEQYF. The CDR3 DNA follows: TGTGCCAGCAGTCCAACCGGGACTAGCGGGAGAAAGAACGAGCAGTACTTC.